Listed here are 3 T cell receptor beta chains from one sample, sequenced in a study of naive and memory T cell subsets. An equimolar mix of two oligonucleotides served as the beta constant-region primer for TRBC1 and TRBC2. TCRdb independently ran MiXCR on the UMI-ligation and nested PCR reads; one entry per CDR3 protein. This repertoire shows roughly 40,000 distinct CDR3 sequences, about an eighth found once; its top ten account for around 20%. Sequencing was performed on effector memory CD4+ T cells from blood. Noted subset: effector memory, CD45RA- CD27-. Source of these receptors: a human donor in good health.

By sample fraction, this clonotype is medium-sized. The rearrangement uses TRBV20-1 and TRBJ2-3; D may be TRBD2 (6 bases). The CDR3 has 14 amino acids. From germline, CDR1 is DFQATT and CDR2 SNEGSKA (reference sequence). V was pared by 5 bases and J by 6 bases, with 18 bases between. CDR3 protein: CSAALRAGRDTQYF. The CDR3 DNA reads as TGCAGTGCTGCTCTCCGTGCGGGACGTGATACGCAGTATTTT.

This chain links TRBV2 with TRBJ2-4; 7 bases agree with TRBD2. The trim removed 6 bases at V and 5 bases at J, leaving 10 bases unmatched. The germline CDR1 and CDR2 sequences are SNHLY and FYNNEI. The CDR3 consists of 15 residues. CDR3 nucleotide sequence: TGTGCCAGCAGAGAGGCTAGCGGAATAGAAAACATTCAGTACTTC. Protein sequence: CASREASGIENIQYF.

The chain joins TRBV7-8 to TRBJ1-5; D is uncertain. Germline CDR1 is SGHVS and CDR2 is FQNEAQ. The V gene lost 3 bases and the J gene lost 3 bases, with 15 bases spanning the gap. The CDR3 has 16 amino acids. The CDR3 sequence: CASSLSLRAHNQPQHF. DNA for the CDR3: TGTGCCAGCAGCTTGAGCCTACGGGCCCACAATCAGCCCCAGCATTTT.